The 21 T cell receptor beta chains given below trace back to one sample, sequenced in a study of early T cells in non-severe SARS-CoV-2 infection. Via MiXCR, TCRdb re-called the 5' RACE reads, giving one row per CDR3 protein. The sample has tens of thousands of distinct CDR3 sequences; roughly 13% are singletons. Material for sequencing was whole blood. The receptors come from an adult who was a healthcare worker with PCR-confirmed SARS-CoV-2 infection or an uninfected control (not recorded which).

In this sample, this clonotype turned up many times. The chain couples TRBV15 to TRBJ2-2; 8 bases match TRBD2. This CDR3 has 17 amino acids. Germline loops: CDR1 LNHNV, CDR2 YYDKDF (reference sequence). The V and J ends lost 3 bases and 7 bases, in that order; junction bases with no gene match: 13. Here the CDR3 DNA reads TGTGCCACCAGCAGTGGGACTAGGGTACCCTACGGCGGGGAGCTGTTTTTT. Amino acid sequence: CATSSGTRVPYGGELFF.

This clonotype was recorded many times. The V and J genes are TRBV29-1 and TRBJ2-2; 11 bases align to TRBD2. Germline CDR1 is SQVTM and CDR2 is ANQGSEA. With 6 bases clipped from V and 3 bases from J, the junction kept 6 bases outside the gene matches. The CDR3 consists of 15 residues. The CDR3: CSVTSGSGDTGELFF. The CDR3 DNA reads as TGCAGCGTCACTAGCGGGAGCGGGGACACCGGGGAGCTGTTTTTT.

The V and J genes are TRBV5-4 and TRBJ2-1, with TRBD1 identical over 9 bases. Trimming took 5 bases from V and 8 from J; bases not matched to a gene: 14. This CDR3 spans 16 amino acids. Germline V gene sequence: CDR1 SGHNT, CDR2 YYREEE (reference sequence). CDR3 bases: TGTGCCAGCAGAGATTGGGGTACAGGGGGCCGGGATGAGCAGTTCTTC. Translating gives CASRDWGTGGRDEQFF.

This clonotype qualifies as medium-sized. The chain carries TRBV6-2 or TRBV6-3 and TRBJ1-1; maybe TRBD1 (5 bases). The germline V and J ends were trimmed by 6 bases and 1 base, with 6 bases remaining between them. The germline CDR1 and CDR2 sequences are MNHEY and SVGEGT. CDR3 length: 12 amino acids. CDR3 in amino acids: CASRQGNTEAFF. CDR3 nucleotides: TGTGCCAGCAGGCAGGGGAACACTGAAGCTTTCTTT.

This clonotype has ten or more counts. The rearrangement links TRBV19 to TRBJ1-1, with D perhaps TRBD1 (6 bases). In germline, CDR1 is LNHDA, CDR2 SQIVND (reference sequence). The CDR3 sequence is 14 residues long. V lost 6 bases, J lost 1 base, and 12 bases lay in between. DNA for the CDR3: TGTGCCAGTAGATGGGGGGCAAGGAACACTGAAGCTTTCTTT. It is translated as CASRWGARNTEAFF.

This clonotype was counted a few times. This sequence joins TRBV11-2 and TRBJ2-1; 16 bases line up with TRBD2. Germline V CDR1 and CDR2: SGHAT, FQNNGV. The length of the CDR3 is 17 residues. The V gene end was trimmed by 4 bases and the J gene end by 10 bases; junction bases not matched to a gene: 10. The CDR3 here is CASSSHPGLAGGPEQFF. The CDR3 DNA sequence: TGTGCCAGCAGCTCCCACCCGGGACTAGCGGGAGGGCCAGAGCAGTTCTTC.

The chain links TRBV11-2 to TRBJ1-2, with 7 bases that match TRBD1. The length of the CDR3 is 13 residues. With V trimmed by 3 bases and J by 8 bases, 6 bases remained unmatched. Germline values: CDR1 SGHAT, CDR2 FQNNGV. The CDR3 DNA reads TGTGCCAGCAGCTTGACAGGGTTGGGAGGCTACACCTTC. Translating gives CASSLTGLGGYTF. Full variable domain (missing parts from reference TRBV11-2 and TRBJ1-2): EAGVAQSPRYKIIEKRQSVAFWCNPISGHATLYWYQQILGQGPKLLIQFQNNGVVDDSQLPKDRFSAERLKGVDSTLKIQPAKLEDSAVYLCASSLTGLGGYTFGSGTRLTVV.

This clonotype has a handful of counts. CDR3 loop: CASTGPGGNTQYF. CDR3 DNA sequence: TGTGCCAGCACTGGGCCAGGGGGGAATACGCAGTATTTT. The chain employs TRBV28 and TRBJ2-3; D is possibly TRBD1 (7 bases). Germline values: CDR1 MDHEN, CDR2 SYDVKM. The CDR3 is made up of 13 amino acids. V was cut by 7 bases and J by 7 bases, with 15 bases left in between. Full variable domain (rest looked up from reference TRBV28 and TRBJ2-3): DVKVTQSSRYLVKRTGEKVFLECVQDMDHENMFWYRQDPGLGLRLIYFSYDVKMKEKGDIPEGYSVSREKKERFSLILESASTNQTSMYLCASTGPGGNTQYFGPGTRLTVL.

This clonotype has only a few counts. The chain recombines TRBV28 with TRBJ2-2; 7 nucleotides match TRBD2. V dropped 3 bases and J dropped 1; count of bases not matched to a gene: 5. The germline V gene has CDR1 MDHEN and CDR2 SYDVKM. This CDR3 has 16 residues. In DNA, the CDR3 is TGTGCCAGCAGTTTCCTAGCGGACTTGAACACCGGGGAGCTGTTTTTT. As protein: CASSFLADLNTGELFF.

There are a few counts of this clonotype. The gene calls are TRBV3-1 and TRBJ2-7; 9 nucleotides agree with TRBD2. CDR3 size: 17 residues. Trimming at V came to 0 bases and at J to 0 bases, leaving 6 bases not matched to a gene. Germline V lookup: CDR1 LGHDT, CDR2 YNNKEL (reference sequence). CDR3 nucleotide sequence: TGTGCCAGCAGCCAAGACATCCCTAGCGGGGCCTCCTACGAGCAGTACTTC. As protein: CASSQDIPSGASYEQYF.

The rearrangement links TRBV10-3 to TRBJ1-5; no clear D. There are 10 residues in the CDR3. V dropped 8 bases and J dropped 7 bases, with 6 bases sitting between them. CDR1 is ENHRY, CDR2 SYGVKD, per germline. The CDR3 DNA reads TGTGCCATCCCCCTCCAGCCCCAGCATTTT. Encoded protein: CAIPLQPQHF.

This clonotype was detected many times. The V and J genes are TRBV5-5 and TRBJ2-1; the D call may be TRBD1 or TRBD2 (5 bases each). Germline CDR1 SGHKS, CDR2 YYEKEE (reference sequence). Trimming removed 2 bases at V and 13 bases at J, with 10 bases between. The CDR3 contains 11 residues. The CDR3 here is CASSLFGDQFF. DNA for the CDR3: TGTGCCAGCAGCTTATTTGGGGACCAGTTCTTC. Supplemented by reference TRBV5-5 and TRBJ2-1, the full variable domain reads DAGVTQSPTHLIKTRGQQVTLRCSPISGHKSVSWYQQVLGQGPQFIFQYYEKEERGRGNFPDRFSARQFPNYSSELNVNALLLGDSALYLCASSLFGDQFFGPGTRLTVL.

This clonotype has at least ten counts. The chain combines TRBV7-9 with TRBJ2-5, with D uncertain. The CDR3 spans 13 residues. Germline V gene data show CDR1 as SEHNR and CDR2 as FQNEAQ (reference sequence). Deletions cut 5 bases from V and 2 bases from J, with 9 bases between. CDR3 sequence reads: CASSPGTQETQYF. The CDR3 nucleotides read TGTGCCAGCAGCCCTGGAACGCAAGAGACCCAGTACTTC.

This clonotype was observed a handful of times. V is TRBV6-2 or TRBV6-3 and J is TRBJ2-3; D is unclear. With 2 bases removed from V and 2 bases from J, the gap between germline ends came to 5 bases. The CDR3 is 13 residues long. In germline, CDR1 is MNHEY, CDR2 SVGEGT. The CDR3 loop reads CASSYVVTDTQYF. In DNA, the CDR3 is TGTGCCAGCAGTTACGTCGTCACAGATACGCAGTATTTT.

The chain joins TRBV12-5 to TRBJ2-3, with 10 nucleotides matching TRBD1. Germline-derived CDR1 and CDR2 are LGHNT and FRNRAP. The CDR3 extends over 19 amino acids. With 1 base clipped from V and 3 bases from J, the junction kept 13 bases outside the gene matches. The CDR3 coding sequence is TGTGCTAGTGGTTTGGCCCTGAGGACAGGGGGAAAGAGGACAGATACGCAGTATTTT. Its protein product is CASGLALRTGGKRTDTQYF.

This clonotype was detected a few times. This chain connects TRBV29-1 to TRBJ2-3, with D possibly being TRBD2 (6 bases). V was clipped by 8 bases and J by 4 bases, with 16 bases between them. Germline V gene data show CDR1 as SQVTM and CDR2 as ANQGSEA. The CDR3 is made up of 13 amino acids. The CDR3 region is CSTGEGSPDTQYF. The CDR3 bases are TGCAGCACGGGGGAAGGGAGTCCAGATACGCAGTATTTT.

The chain joins TRBV6-4 to TRBJ2-7; D is unclear. Germline CDR1 and CDR2: MRHNA and SNTAGT. The CDR3 sequence is 15 residues long. Deletions cut 7 bases from V and 2 bases from J, with 18 bases between. CDR3 in DNA: TGTGCCAGCACCTCCCTTAGGCGCCCCCCCTACGAGCAGTACTTC. As protein: CASTSLRRPPYEQYF.

The chain is built from TRBV6-2 or TRBV6-3 and TRBJ1-5, with D perhaps TRBD1 (6 bases). The germline V gene has CDR1 MNHEY and CDR2 SVGEGT. Trimming left V 8 bases short and J 1 base short, with 9 bases between. The length of the CDR3 is 13 residues. CDR3 DNA sequence: TGTGCCAGCCGACAGGCGAGCAATCAGCCCCAGCATTTT. Residues: CASRQASNQPQHF.

The chain couples TRBV20-1 to TRBJ2-3; perhaps TRBD1 as D (6 bases). CDR3 size: 12 residues. Trimming pared 2 bases from V and 3 bases from J, leaving 6 bases between. CDR1 is DFQATT and CDR2 is SNEGSKA in the germline V gene (reference sequence). CDR3 DNA: TGCAGTGCTAGACAGGGGACAGATACGCAGTATTTT. Translation gives CSARQGTDTQYF.

This CDR3 is CASSGGLNSGNTIYF. CDR3 in DNA: TGCGCCAGCAGCGGGGGACTTAACTCTGGAAACACCATATATTTT. V and J are TRBV5-1 and TRBJ1-3; TRBD1 is a possible D gene (5 bases). The V end was cut by 4 bases, the J end by 0 bases, with 11 bases between. Germline V gene data show CDR1 as SGHRS and CDR2 as YFSETQ. The length of the CDR3 is 15 residues.

The chain is built from TRBV29-1 and TRBJ2-3; TRBD2 matches at 7 bases. Germline loops: CDR1 SQVTM, CDR2 ANQGSEA. Unmatched junction bases numbered 7, after V lost 4 bases and J lost 3 bases. The CDR3 has 14 residues. The chain's CDR3 is CSVVSAGETDTQYF. CDR3 in DNA: TGCAGCGTTGTTTCCGCGGGAGAAACAGATACGCAGTATTTT.